The 28 T cell receptor beta chains reported below all come from one sample, sequenced in a study of early T cells in non-severe SARS-CoV-2 infection. TCRdb recomputed calls from the 5' RACE reads with MiXCR, one row per CDR3 protein. The sample yields 100,000 or so distinct CDR3 sequences, roughly 14% seen once. Sequencing was done on a sample of whole blood. The receptors come from an adult who was a healthcare worker with PCR-confirmed SARS-CoV-2 infection or an uninfected control (not recorded which).

This clonotype was picked up a small number of times. V gene TRBV20-1 combines with J gene TRBJ2-1; 9 bases align to TRBD2. CDR1 and CDR2 (germline): DFQATT, SNEGSKA (reference sequence). This CDR3 contains 14 residues. Losses at the gene ends were 4 bases for V and 8 bases for J; bases not matched to a gene: 9. Written as DNA, the CDR3 is TGCAGTGCTACCCTTCGACTAGCGGTGGATGAGCAGTTCTTC. Its translation is CSATLRLAVDEQFF.

This chain connects TRBV2 to TRBJ2-4, with TRBD2 matching 7 bases. CDR3 length: 16 amino acids. J lost 2 bases, V lost 7 bases, and 11 bases had no gene match. Per the germline V gene, CDR1 is SNHLY and CDR2 is FYNNEI. CDR3 amino acids: CASTPGEGLSKNIQYF. The CDR3 nucleotides are TGTGCCAGCACCCCCGGGGAGGGGTTGTCCAAAAACATTCAGTACTTC.

This clonotype was recorded a few times. The J gene is TRBJ2-7, the V gene TRBV29-1, with unresolved D. From germline, CDR1 is SQVTM and CDR2 ANQGSEA. Trimming stripped 0 bases from V and 0 bases from J, with 6 bases between. The CDR3 totals 13 residues. CDR3: CSVEDSSSYEQYF. The DNA of the CDR3 is TGCAGCGTTGAAGACAGCAGCTCCTACGAGCAGTACTTC.

The chain is built from TRBV28 and TRBJ2-7, with D perhaps matching TRBD1 (7 bases). This CDR3 comprises 13 residues. Germline CDR1 MDHEN, CDR2 SYDVKM. V lost 2 bases and J lost 5, with 10 bases in between. CDR3 bases: TGTGCCAGCAGTTTACAGGGGGGCCACGAGCAGTACTTC. Its protein product is CASSLQGGHEQYF.

This clonotype appeared a few times. This CDR3 is CASSLARELANYGYTF. CDR3 coding DNA: TGTGCCAGCAGCTTAGCGCGAGAGTTAGCTAACTATGGCTACACCTTC. This sequence joins TRBV7-9 and TRBJ1-2; D not resolved. Germline loops: CDR1 SEHNR, CDR2 FQNEAQ (reference sequence). V lost 0 bases, J lost 0 bases, and 11 bases lay in between. The CDR3 has 16 amino acids.

The chain employs TRBV9 and TRBJ2-5; tentative D call: TRBD2 (6 bases). Germline lookup yields CDR1 SGDLS and CDR2 YYNGEE. The V and J ends lost 0 bases and 6 bases respectively, with 15 bases between them. CDR3 length: 15 residues. As DNA, the CDR3 is TGTGCCAGCAGCGTAGTAGCTCGTGGGGGGAAGACCCAGTACTTC. Its protein product is CASSVVARGGKTQYF.

This clonotype was detected a few times. The gene calls are TRBV4-1 and TRBJ2-1; 13 bases agree with TRBD2. Germline-derived CDR1 and CDR2 are MGHRA and YSYEKL. This CDR3 comprises 18 residues. The V gene end was trimmed by 3 bases and the J gene end by 0 bases; junction bases not matched to a gene: 5. CDR3 nucleotide sequence: TGCGCCAGCAGCCAGGGGACTAGCGGGACTGGCTCCTACAATGAGCAGTTCTTC. As protein: CASSQGTSGTGSYNEQFF.

Worth noting for this clonotype: It may be a read error: a sequence one base away is much more abundant. The CDR3 end shows no conserved phenylalanine or tryptophan, and so a read error is likely. The CDR3, as DNA: TGTGCCAGCAGCGACGGAGCCCTAGCCGGAGAGACCCAGTACTAC. Its protein is CASSDGALAGETQYY. V is TRBV9 and J is TRBJ2-5; tentatively, D is TRBD2 (5 bases). V was clipped by 3 bases and J by 4 bases, with 16 bases between them. This CDR3 has 15 amino acids. The germline CDR1 and CDR2 sequences are SGDLS and YYNGEE.

This clonotype was counted only a few times. The CDR3 loop reads CASSYYLGTTNEKLFF. In nucleotides, the CDR3 is TGTGCCAGCAGTTACTATCTGGGAACAACTAATGAAAAACTGTTTTTT. This chain joins TRBV6-2 or TRBV6-3 and TRBJ1-4; D is uncertain. V lost 1 base to trimming and J lost 0 bases, with 9 bases between them. CDR3 length: 16 amino acids. The germline V gene encodes CDR1 MNHEY and CDR2 SVGEGT.

The rearrangement joins TRBV25-1 to TRBJ2-5; tentative D call: TRBD2 (6 bases). Looked up from germline, CDR1 is MGHDK and CDR2 is SYGVNS. V shed 6 bases and J shed 12 bases, with 23 bases lying between them. This CDR3 comprises 14 residues. CDR3 residues: CASRRSAGSASEYF. The CDR3 DNA sequence: TGTGCCAGCAGAAGGTCCGCGGGGTCCGCGTCAGAGTACTTC.

The chain couples TRBV20-1 to TRBJ2-3; D is unclear. The CDR3 length is 13 residues. Looked up from germline, CDR1 is DFQATT and CDR2 is SNEGSKA (reference sequence). The V gene lost 0 bases and the J gene lost 1 base, with 5 bases spanning the gap. As DNA, the CDR3 is TGCAGTGCTAGAGATCCCGGCACAGATACGCAGTATTTT. As protein: CSARDPGTDTQYF.

This clonotype has at least ten counts. The chain recombines TRBV19 with TRBJ2-1; the match to TRBD2 covers 10 bases. With V trimmed by 6 bases and J by 10 bases, 9 bases remained unmatched. Germline V lookup: CDR1 LNHDA, CDR2 SQIVND (reference sequence). This CDR3 comprises 14 residues. The CDR3 nucleotides read TGTGCCAGTAGCCCTAGCGGGAGACTCCAGGAGCAGTTCTTC. Encoded protein: CASSPSGRLQEQFF.

Ten or more counts support this clonotype. V usage is TRBV15 and J usage is TRBJ2-2, with D hard to call. The V end lost 1 base, the J end lost 3 bases, and 3 bases lay between the germline ends. The CDR3 spans 13 residues. The germline V gene encodes CDR1 LNHNV and CDR2 YYDKDF (reference sequence). As DNA, the CDR3 is TGTGCCACCAGCAGAGTGGACACCGGGGAGCTGTTTTTT. This codes for CATSRVDTGELFF.

This rearrangement joins TRBV20-1 to TRBJ2-7, with 9 bases aligning to TRBD2. Germline CDR1 reads DFQATT; CDR2 reads SNEGSKA (reference sequence). Unmatched junction bases numbered 11, after V lost 6 bases and J lost 5 bases. The CDR3 is made up of 14 amino acids. Here the CDR3 DNA reads TGCAGTGCCATTCTTAGCGGGAGTGGCGACGAGCAGTACTTC. This sequence encodes CSAILSGSGDEQYF.

This clonotype was detected ten times or more. This rearrangement joins TRBV28 to TRBJ2-1, with D perhaps matching TRBD1 (6 bases). Per germline, CDR1 MDHEN and CDR2 SYDVKM. There are 19 residues in the CDR3. V lost 4 bases and J 5 bases, leaving 27 bases between the germline ends. The CDR3 DNA follows: TGTGCCAGCAGTTACCCCGGACAGAACACACCCGGTAACAACAATGAGCAGTTCTTC. Translation: CASSYPGQNTPGNNNEQFF.

The chain links TRBV28 to TRBJ2-4; D is ambiguous. This CDR3 is built from 14 residues. Deletions cut 8 bases from V and 8 bases from J, with 19 bases between. Germline CDR1 reads MDHEN; CDR2 reads SYDVKM. In DNA, the CDR3 is TGTGCCAGCTTTAAGGACGCATCTTCGGACATTCAGTACTTC. Its translation: CASFKDASSDIQYF.

This clonotype occurred many times. The chain combines TRBV12-3 or TRBV12-4 with TRBJ2-5; possible D gene TRBD1, 6 bases. The CDR3 has 13 residues. Trimming shortened V by 6 bases and J by 4 bases, and 12 bases separated the two germline ends. The CDR3 here is CASSLGGIETQYF. The CDR3 DNA sequence: TGTGCCAGCAGCCTAGGGGGAATAGAGACCCAGTACTTC.

The table lists this clonotype with a count of one. The missing conserved phenylalanine or tryptophan at the end of this CDR3 makes a read error likely. The CDR3 protein is CASSSISGKDEQYL. Here the CDR3 DNA reads TGTGCCAGCAGCAGCATTAGCGGGAAGGACGAGCAGTACTTA. The rearrangement links TRBV2 to TRBJ2-7; 8 nucleotides match TRBD2. Germline trimming cut 6 bases from V and 5 bases from J; bases unmatched to any gene: 9. The CDR3 sequence is 14 residues long. Germline V gives CDR1 SNHLY, CDR2 FYNNEI.

This clonotype has only a few counts. The chain links TRBV28 to TRBJ1-6; 8 bases fit TRBD1. The germline CDR1 and CDR2 sequences are MDHEN and SYDVKM. The CDR3 runs 16 residues. The V gene end was trimmed by 3 bases and the J gene end by 10 bases; junction bases not matched to a gene: 11. Written as DNA, the CDR3 is TGTGCCAGCAGTTTCCCCTCCAGGGGGCACGAATCACCCCTCCACTTT. It translates to CASSFPSRGHESPLHF. The variable domain in full, with the rest retrieved from reference TRBV28 and TRBJ1-6, is DVKVTQSSRYLVKRTGEKVFLECVQDMDHENMFWYRQDPGLGLRLIYFSYDVKMKEKGDIPEGYSVSREKKERFSLILESASTNQTSMYLCASSFPSRGHESPLHFGNGTRLTVT.

About this clonotype itself: An end of the junction differs from the germline gene, which may be a read error. V and J are TRBV18 and TRBJ2-2; TRBD2 aligns across 8 bases. The CDR3 is 14 residues long. Germline V gene sequence: CDR1 KGHSH, CDR2 LQKENI. The CDR3, as DNA: TGTGCCAGCTCACCGCGGGAGGTACACCGGGGAGCTGTATTT. Protein sequence: CASSPREVHRGAVF.

The rearrangement joins TRBV4-2 to TRBJ2-2; the match to TRBD2 covers 8 bases. Germline CDR1 LGHNA, CDR2 YNFKEQ. After removal of 1 base from V and 1 base from J, the junction contained 8 bases not matched to a gene. The CDR3 consists of 18 residues. This CDR3 is CASSQGSAAGENTGELFF. The DNA for the CDR3 is TGTGCCAGCAGCCAAGGTTCAGCAGCGGGAGAGAACACCGGGGAGCTGTTTTTT.

There are many counts of this clonotype. V is TRBV7-8 and J is TRBJ2-3; D not resolved. The CDR3 extends over 14 amino acids. Germline V gene data show CDR1 as SGHVS and CDR2 as FQNEAQ. V shed 1 base and J shed 7 bases, with 12 bases lying between them. The CDR3: CASSLEPGTYTQYF. The CDR3 DNA is TGTGCCAGCAGCTTAGAACCAGGAACGTATACGCAGTATTTT. The variable domain in full, completed from reference TRBV7-8 and TRBJ2-3, reads GAGVSQSPRYKVAKRGQDVALRCDPISGHVSLFWYQQALGQGPEFLTYFQNEAQLDKSGLPSDRFFAERPEGSVSTLKIQRTQQEDSAVYLCASSLEPGTYTQYFGPGTRLTVL.

The V gene is TRBV9, the J gene TRBJ2-3; 7 bases agree with TRBD2. With V trimmed by 2 bases and J by 1 base, 4 bases remained unmatched. The germline V gene has CDR1 SGDLS and CDR2 YYNGEE. The CDR3 length is 15 residues. The CDR3: CASSVSLAGTDTQYF. CDR3 DNA: TGTGCCAGCAGCGTTAGCCTAGCGGGCACAGATACGCAGTATTTT.

This sequence joins TRBV29-1 and TRBJ2-1, with no clear D. Germline CDR1 is SQVTM and CDR2 is ANQGSEA. V lost 5 bases and J lost 7, with 6 bases in between. This CDR3 contains 10 residues. The CDR3 loop is CSVMANEQFF. DNA of the CDR3: TGCAGCGTTATGGCTAATGAGCAGTTCTTC.

The CDR3 spells CATSDSRAPLDTQYF. CDR3 nucleotides: TGTGCCACCAGTGACTCACGGGCACCCTTGGATACGCAGTATTTT. The V gene is TRBV24-1, the J gene TRBJ2-3; D remains unclear. This CDR3 has 15 amino acids. In germline, CDR1 is KGHDR, CDR2 SFDVKD. The ends were cut back, 4 bases at V and 6 bases at J, with 16 bases in the middle.

A few counts support this clonotype. The chain is built from TRBV10-2 and TRBJ1-6; maybe TRBD1 (5 bases). The CDR3 extends over 13 amino acids. Deletions cut 6 bases from V and 10 bases from J, with 13 bases between. CDR1 and CDR2 from the germline V gene are WSHSY and SAAADI. The CDR3 here is CASSPGRGSPLHF. DNA for the CDR3: TGCGCCAGCAGCCCAGGTCGGGGCTCACCCCTCCACTTT.

This clonotype was recorded a few times. The chain has TRBV28 and TRBJ1-6; D is perhaps TRBD1 (6 bases). CDR1 is MDHEN, CDR2 SYDVKM, per germline. The ends were cut back, 3 bases at V and 9 bases at J, with 15 bases in the middle. The CDR3 is made up of 15 amino acids. CDR3 residues: CASSLGGKESSPLHF. The CDR3 DNA reads as TGTGCCAGCAGTTTGGGGGGCAAGGAAAGTTCACCCCTCCACTTT.

For this clonotype: It may be a read error: a sequence one base away is much more abundant. The gene calls are TRBV11-2 and TRBJ2-7, with 11 bases lining up with TRBD1. The CDR3 is 17 amino acids. Looked up from germline, CDR1 is SGHAT and CDR2 is FQNNGV. CDR3 residues: CASRLFHPGQGAYEQYF. As DNA, the CDR3 is TGTGCCAGCCGCTTATTCCACCCGGGACAGGGGGCCTACGAGCAGTACTTC. The full variable domain, with the rest looked up from reference TRBV11-2 and TRBJ2-7, is EAGVAQSPRYKIIEKRQSVAFWCNPISGHATLYWYQQILGQGPKLLIQFQNNGVVDDSQLPKDRFSAERLKGVDSTLKIQPAKLEDSAVYLCASRLFHPGQGAYEQYFGPGTRLTVT.